The sequence of this T cell receptor (beta chain) was determined in a study of T cell responses to AZD1222 COVID-19 vaccine. Data came from immunoSEQ multiplex PCR; TCRdb stores just in-frame clones and leaves some out. The repertoire holds 140,000 or so clones, about 89% seen once, with around 4.7% in the top ten. The clonotype was recovered from an adult in good health. Sequencing used peripheral blood, obtained on day 0 of AZD1222 vaccination.

CDR3: CASSVGLEQHF. CDR3 DNA sequence: TGTGCCAGCAGTGTAGGGCTGGAACAGCATTTT. This chain links TRBV12-3 or TRBV12-4 with TRBJ1-5, with D hard to call. The CDR3 spans 11 residues. The V gene lost 5 bases and the J gene lost 13 bases, with 12 bases spanning the gap.